Following are 9 T cell receptor beta chains from one sample sequenced in a study of PD-L1 blockade in urothelial cancer. Only in-frame clones appear in the TCRdb table, and some are missing; sequencing was by immunoSEQ multiplex PCR. In the table there are tens of thousands of clones, roughly 84% of which are singletons. As to time point: pretreatment peripheral blood. This material consisted of PBMCs, taken around atezolizumab (anti-PD-L1) treatment. The source is a man in his 60s with urothelial cancer.

This clone was seen just once. The J gene is TRBJ2-4, the V gene TRBV14; TRBD2 agrees at 8 bases. The CDR3 is made up of 14 amino acids. Germline V gene lookup returns CDR1 SGHDN and CDR2 FVKESK. Trimming removed 5 bases from V and 5 bases from J; junction bases left unmatched: 5. DNA of the CDR3: TGTGCCAGCAGCATTCGGGGGGGACAAAACATTCAGTACTTC. It specifies CASSIRGGQNIQYF.

The V gene is TRBV28, the J gene TRBJ2-2; TRBD1 is a possible D gene (6 bases). Trimming shortened V by 6 bases and J by 9 bases, and 20 bases separated the two germline ends. This CDR3 region has 15 residues. From germline, CDR1 is MDHEN and CDR2 SYDVKM. The CDR3 loop reads CASSNPGAGNRELFF. The CDR3 region has the DNA TGTGCCAGCAGCAACCCAGGGGCTGGTAATAGGGAGCTGTTTTTT.

V is TRBV9 and J is TRBJ2-3; 9 nucleotides agree with TRBD2. J lost 5 bases, V lost 4 bases, and 17 bases had no gene match. The CDR3 covers 18 residues. Germline assignment: CDR1 SGDLS and CDR2 YYNGEE. CDR3 nucleotide sequence: TGTGCCAGCAGCCCCAAACCCCTGACTAGCGGCATGCGAGATACGCAGTATTTT. This sequence encodes CASSPKPLTSGMRDTQYF. The complete variable domain, with remaining parts taken from reference TRBV9 and TRBJ2-3, reads DSGVTQTPKHLITATGQRVTLRCSPRSGDLSVYWYQQSLDQGLQFLIQYYNGEERAKGNILERFSAQQFPDLHSELNLSSLELGDSALYFCASSPKPLTSGMRDTQYFGPGTRLTVL.

The V and J genes are TRBV15 and TRBJ2-7; TRBD1 might be the D (5 bases). This CDR3 has 15 amino acids. V lost 5 bases, J lost 6 bases, and 20 bases lay in between. Looked up from germline, CDR1 is LNHNV and CDR2 is YYDKDF (reference sequence). As DNA, the CDR3 is TGTGCCACCAGCCAGGGCCTGACCGAGGCACTCGAGCAGTACTTC. This translates into CATSQGLTEALEQYF.

This chain links TRBV6-1 with TRBJ1-1; D remains ambiguous. CDR1 is MNHNS, CDR2 SASEGT, per germline. The V end lost 7 bases, the J end lost 7 bases, and 19 bases lay between the germline ends. The CDR3 covers 14 residues. The CDR3 DNA is TGTGCCAGCAACCTCGGGATTGCCAACCTTGAAGCTTTCTTT. Its protein product is CASNLGIANLEAFF.

The CDR3 loop is CASTPGQNYEQYF. CDR3 nucleotide sequence: TGTGCCAGCACCCCGGGACAGAACTACGAGCAGTACTTC. The chain uses TRBV6-1 and TRBJ2-7; the match to TRBD1 covers 7 bases. From germline, CDR1 is MNHNS and CDR2 SASEGT. The CDR3 contains 13 residues. The J segment lost 3 bases and the V segment lost 7 bases, leaving 6 bases of the junction unmatched.

The V and J genes are TRBV2 and TRBJ2-7, with no clear D. The length of the CDR3 is 11 residues. Germline values: CDR1 SNHLY, CDR2 FYNNEI. V was shortened by 10 bases and J by 5 bases, with 12 bases between the two germline ends. The CDR3 protein is CATENSNEQYF. CDR3 DNA sequence: TGTGCCACCGAGAACTCTAACGAGCAGTACTTC.

This chain joins TRBV29-1 and TRBJ1-2; 11 bases map to TRBD1. The CDR3 has 11 residues. V dropped 6 bases and J dropped 6; count of bases not matched to a gene: 0. Germline lookup yields CDR1 SQVTM and CDR2 ANQGSEA. This chain's CDR3 is CSVGQGDGYTF. The CDR3 DNA reads as TGCAGCGTGGGACAGGGGGATGGCTACACCTTC.

The chain uses TRBV18 and TRBJ2-1; 14 bases fit TRBD2. With V trimmed by 6 bases and J by 8 bases, 15 bases remained unmatched. The germline CDR1 and CDR2 sequences are KGHSH and LQKENI. The length of the CDR3 is 18 residues. In DNA form, the CDR3 reads TGTGCCAGCTCTCCAAAGATGCCGGGACTAGCGGGAGCCGATGAGCAGTTCTTC. It encodes CASSPKMPGLAGADEQFF.